This is a list of T cell receptor beta chains from one sample in a study of T cell repertoires in cytomegalovirus infection. These receptors are not linked to any known antigen. MiXCR, applied by TCRdb to the reads, yields one record per CDR3 protein. Altogether around 900,000 distinct CDR3 sequences are present, about 33% being singletons, with the ten largest covering around 15%. This sample comprised cultured CD8+ T cells from PBMCs, obtained from culture after CMV antigen stimulation. These receptors were obtained from a human donor in good health (CMV status not recorded). Some clones in this sample may be carry-over from other donors' samples. Each CDR3 is given with its conserved first and last residue. D genes are given only for firm matches. Size is omitted from some rows. Given values are once, few, many or a class for expanded clones.

>15|TRBD1|TRBV2|TRBJ1-5|few
TGTGCCAGCACCCGAAGCCGGGACAGGGATCAGCCCCAGCATTTT
CASTRSRDRDQPQHF
>16|TRBD2|TRBV27|TRBJ2-2|-
TGTGCCAGCAGTCCAGGAGGCGGGGGGGGGACCGGGGAGCTGTTTTTT
CASSPGGGGGTGELFF
>17|TRBD1|TRBV6-6|TRBJ1-5|-
TGTGCCAGCAGTTACGACTCGGACAGGGGCAACAATCAGCCCCAGCATTTT
CASSYDSDRGNNQPQHF
>15|TRBD1|TRBV6-2/TRBV6-3|TRBJ1-4|-
TGTGCCAGCAGTTACCTCGACAGGGGGAGTGAAAAACTGTTTTTT
CASSYLDRGSEKLFF
>15|TRBD1|TRBV7-6|TRBJ2-3|-
TGTGCCTGCAGTGGGGACAGGGGGCATGCAGATACGCAGTATTTT
CACSGDRGHADTQYF
>15|-|TRBV5-8|TRBJ1-5|-
TGTGCCAGCAGCTTGGGCCTGAGGGGCAATCAGCCCCAGCATTTT
CASSLGLRGNQPQHF
>14|TRBD2|TRBV7-9|TRBJ2-5|-
TGTGCCAGCAGGAGACTAGCGGCCCAAGAGACCCAGTACTTC
CASRRLAAQETQYF
>14|TRBD1|TRBV3-1|TRBJ2-7|-
TGTGCCAGCAGCCAAGATTCAGGGGGCTACGAGCAGTACTTC
CASSQDSGGYEQYF
>13|-|TRBV6-6|TRBJ1-1|-
TGTGCCAGCAGTTACGTCACTCGCACTGAAGCTTTCTTT
CASSYVTRTEAFF
>13|-|TRBV10-3|TRBJ2-3|few
TGTGCCATCAGTGAACAAGGGAAAGATACGCAGTATTTT
CAISEQGKDTQYF
>17|-|TRBV6-1|TRBJ1-1|-
TGTGCCAGCAGTGGTTTTAGGACGGAAGGAGGGAACACTGAAGCTTTCTTT
CASSGFRTEGGNTEAFF
>17|TRBD2|TRBV19|TRBJ2-1|many
TGTGCCAGTAGTACCCCAGGTAGCGGGGGGCCTTGGGATGAGCAGTTCTTC
CASSTPGSGGPWDEQFF